One sample yielded the 16 T cell receptor beta chains listed below, sequenced in a study of CD8 T cells in ankylosing spondylitis. TCRdb passed the 5' RACE reads through MiXCR, listing each CDR3 protein once. The sample yields about 240,000 distinct CDR3 sequences, roughly a tenth seen once. Sequenced input: blood, either unsorted or a sorted T cell fraction (not recorded which). These receptors came from a male donor with ankylosing spondylitis or in good health (not recorded which).

This clonotype was counted many times. This chain connects TRBV12-3 or TRBV12-4 to TRBJ2-2, with 11 bases aligning to TRBD2. With 6 bases clipped from V and 1 base from J, the junction kept 7 bases outside the gene matches. This CDR3 region has 17 residues. CDR3 bases: TGTGCCAGCAGGGGCGGGACTAGCGGCATGAACACCGGGGAGCTGTTTTTT. Its protein is CASRGGTSGMNTGELFF.

This clonotype was picked up many times. The V call is TRBV29-1, the J call TRBJ2-1, with D possibly TRBD1 on 5 matching bases. There are 13 residues in the CDR3. The V end lost 8 bases, the J end lost 5 bases, and 16 bases lay between the germline ends. Germline V CDR1 and CDR2: SQVTM, ANQGSEA. CDR3 residues: CSILQGYNNEQFF. CDR3 nucleotides: TGCAGCATTCTGCAGGGATATAACAATGAGCAGTTCTTC.

This clonotype was detected ten times or more. V and J are TRBV10-2 and TRBJ1-1; D is ambiguous. There are 13 residues in the CDR3. Trimming cost V 6 bases and J 1 base, with 9 bases left between them. Germline CDR1 is WSHSY and CDR2 is SAAADI. CDR3 loop: CASSSKKNTEAFF. CDR3 coding DNA: TGCGCCAGCAGCTCTAAAAAGAACACTGAAGCTTTCTTT.

This clonotype has a count of ten or more. The chain uses TRBV27 and TRBJ2-2; the D is unclear. There are 13 residues in the CDR3. V was clipped by 0 bases and J by 6 bases, with 5 bases between them. The germline gives CDR1 MNHEY, CDR2 SMNVEV (reference sequence). CDR3 sequence (DNA): TGTGCCAGCAGTTTATCGGGTTCCGGGGAGCTGTTTTTT. Translating it yields CASSLSGSGELFF.

This clonotype was detected only once. Given a much more abundant clone one base away, this may be a read error. The chain employs TRBV12-3 or TRBV12-4 and TRBJ1-2; 10 bases are shared with TRBD1. CDR3 length: 16 amino acids. The CDR3 DNA is TGTGACAGCAGTTCGAGAACCGGGACAGGGGACTATGGCTACACCTTC. It encodes CDSSSRTGTGDYGYTF.

This clonotype was observed many times. V gene TRBV12-3 or TRBV12-4 combines with J gene TRBJ1-1; 8 bases map to TRBD1. The junction had 7 bases not matched to a gene; V was cut back by 1 base and J by 6 bases. This CDR3 has 15 amino acids. The CDR3 sequence is CASSLDDRGSAEAFF. CDR3 coding DNA: TGTGCCAGCAGTTTAGACGACAGGGGTTCGGCTGAAGCTTTCTTT.

A few counts support this clonotype. CDR3 bases: TGTGCCAGCAGTTTAGCGCCCCAGACGCAGTATTTT. Protein product: CASSLAPQTQYF. The chain recombines TRBV12-3 or TRBV12-4 with TRBJ2-3; D call uncertain. The ends were cut back, 0 bases at V and 9 bases at J, with 7 bases in the middle. This CDR3 is 12 amino acids long.

This clonotype was seen repeatedly, ten times or more. The chain has TRBV2 and TRBJ1-2; D gene unclear. Germline assignment: CDR1 SNHLY and CDR2 FYNNEI. The CDR3 covers 14 residues. Trimming stripped 1 base from V and 4 bases from J, with 10 bases between. The CDR3 spells CASSEGLVSYGYTF. For the CDR3, the DNA is TGTGCCAGCAGTGAAGGTCTAGTTAGCTATGGCTACACCTTC. The complete variable domain, with remaining parts taken from reference TRBV2 and TRBJ1-2, reads EPEVTQTPSHQVTQMGQEVILRCVPISNHLYFYWYRQILGQKVEFLVSFYNNEISEKSEIFDDQFSVERPDGSNFTLKIRSTKLEDSAMYFCASSEGLVSYGYTFGSGTRLTVV.

The rearrangement joins TRBV3-1 to TRBJ2-2, with D uncertain. With 6 bases removed from V and 8 bases from J, the gap between germline ends came to 10 bases. Per the germline V gene, CDR1 is LGHDT and CDR2 is YNNKEL (reference sequence). The CDR3 contains 12 residues. This CDR3 is CASRPDVGELFF. The CDR3 nucleotides read TGTGCCAGCAGGCCCGACGTTGGGGAGCTGTTTTTT.

In its sample, this clonotype was seen many times. The V gene is TRBV3-1, the J gene TRBJ1-2; D possibly corresponds to TRBD1 (6 bases). Per germline, CDR1 LGHDT and CDR2 YNNKEL (reference sequence). The CDR3 spans 14 residues. V was trimmed by 3 bases and J by 6 bases, leaving 14 bases between them. This CDR3 is CASSHKGTGNGYTF. CDR3 DNA sequence: TGTGCCAGCAGCCATAAGGGAACAGGGAATGGCTACACCTTC.

Note on this clonotype: A much larger clone sits a single nucleotide away, making a read error possible. This chain joins TRBV12-3 or TRBV12-4 and TRBJ2-7, with D perhaps TRBD2 (5 bases). The CDR3 covers 13 residues. The CDR3 reads CANSFADGGEQYF. CDR3 sequence (DNA): TGTGCCAACAGTTTTGCGGATGGAGGAGAGCAGTACTTC.

The rearrangement links TRBV5-7 to TRBJ2-1; D not resolved. TRBV5-7 counts as an open reading frame of uncertain function. Trimming took off 4 bases at V and 6 bases at J, with 14 bases between the two ends. This CDR3 comprises 14 residues. CDR3 in DNA: TGTGCCAGCAGCCCGGTGCTCCTCACCAATGAGCAGTTCTTC. Amino acid sequence: CASSPVLLTNEQFF.

This clonotype was counted at least ten times. The chain has TRBV20-1 and TRBJ2-4; D possibly corresponds to TRBD1 (6 bases). The CDR3 is made up of 13 amino acids. Germline V CDR1 and CDR2: DFQATT, SNEGSKA (reference sequence). Trimming shortened V by 5 bases and J by 4 bases, and 12 bases separated the two germline ends. In nucleotides, the CDR3 is TGCAGTGCTCCCGGACAGATTAAAAACATTCAGTACTTC. Encoded protein: CSAPGQIKNIQYF.

At least ten counts were recorded for this clonotype. The V gene is TRBV3-1, the J gene TRBJ2-1; D possibly corresponds to TRBD2 (6 bases). Germline V gene sequence: CDR1 LGHDT, CDR2 YNNKEL (reference sequence). The CDR3 spans 13 residues. V was pared by 0 bases and J by 8 bases, with 8 bases between. As DNA, the CDR3 is TGTGCCAGCAGCCAAGATCGGGGGTATGAGCAGTTCTTC. Translation gives CASSQDRGYEQFF.

This clonotype was seen ten or more times. The gene calls are TRBV3-1 and TRBJ2-5; D not resolved. Germline assignment: CDR1 LGHDT and CDR2 YNNKEL (reference sequence). V lost 1 base, J lost 5 bases, and 14 bases lay in between. The CDR3 loop spans 15 amino acids. CDR3 sequence (DNA): TGTGCCAGCAGCCAAGTACTAAGCCCCATGGAGACCCAGTACTTC. Its protein product is CASSQVLSPMETQYF.

This clonotype was recorded a few times. The V call is TRBV11-2, the J call TRBJ2-2; D uncertain. With 8 bases removed from V and 8 bases from J, the gap between germline ends came to 12 bases. This CDR3 contains 12 residues. Germline V gene sequence: CDR1 SGHAT, CDR2 FQNNGV. CDR3 bases: TGTGCCAGCTCCAATAGTAGAGGGGAGCTGTTTTTT. It is translated as CASSNSRGELFF.